A selection of T cell receptor beta chains follows, all from one sample in a study of blood T cell repertoires in COVID-19. Sequenced by immunoSEQ multiplex PCR; TCRdb stores in-frame clones only, minus some. The data contain 250,000 or so clones, around 84% of them singletons. The sample taken for sequencing was PBMCs or T cells enriched from blood (not recorded which). These receptors were collected from a woman between 45 and 60 years old who had recovered from COVID-19. CDR3s include the opening cysteine and the closing phenylalanine or tryptophan. D genes are given only for firm matches. Some rows have no size entry. The others give once, few or many, or a class for an expanded clone.

V: TRBV19
J: TRBJ2-3
size: NA
D: NA
DNA: TGTGCCAGTAGTACCCAGGCAGATACGCAGTATTTT
CDR3: CASSTQADTQYF

V: TRBV9
J: TRBJ1-3
size: NA
D: NA
DNA: TGTGCCAGCAGCGTAGGGGGGCCGGGAAACACCATATATTTT
CDR3: CASSVGGPGNTIYF

V: TRBV7-8
J: TRBJ1-6
size: once
D: NA
DNA: TGTGCCAGCAGCAGCGCAGCGTGGGGCGGTTATAATTCACCCCTCCACTTT
CDR3: CASSSAAWGGYNSPLHF

V: TRBV7-7
J: TRBJ2-3
size: NA
D: TRBD2
DNA: TGTGCTAGCAGCTATTCTAGCGGGAGTTCAGATACGCAGTATTTT
CDR3: CASSYSSGSSDTQYF

V: TRBV28
J: TRBJ1-5
size: NA
D: TRBD1
DNA: TGTGCCAGCATGACGGGACAGGGAGGTAGTCAGCCCCAGCATTTT
CDR3: CASMTGQGGSQPQHF

V: TRBV6-2/TRBV6-3
J: TRBJ2-1
size: NA
D: TRBD2
DNA: TGTGCCAGCAGTAGCCAAACTAGCGGCGGTTCTGAGCAGTTCTTC
CDR3: CASSSQTSGGSEQFF

V: TRBV29-1
J: TRBJ1-2
size: NA
D: TRBD1
DNA: TGCAGCGTGACCGGACAGGCTGGCTACACCTTC
CDR3: CSVTGQAGYTF

V: TRBV18
J: TRBJ1-2
size: NA
D: TRBD1
DNA: TGTGCCAGCTCAGCCGGGACAGGGAACTATGGCTACACCTTC
CDR3: CASSAGTGNYGYTF

V: TRBV6-2/TRBV6-3
J: TRBJ2-7
size: NA
D: TRBD2
DNA: TGTGCCAGCAGTTACTCAGCGGGAGTCGACGAGCAGTACTTC
CDR3: CASSYSAGVDEQYF

V: TRBV10-3
J: TRBJ1-5
size: few
D: NA
DNA: TGTGCCACCGAAGACAGGTATAGCAATCAGCCCCAGCATTTT
CDR3: CATEDRYSNQPQHF

V: TRBV5-6
J: TRBJ2-1
size: NA
D: TRBD2
DNA: TGTGCCAGCAGCAGATGGACTAGCGGGAGGGTATACAATGAGCAGTTCTTC
CDR3: CASSRWTSGRVYNEQFF

V: TRBV18
J: TRBJ1-2
size: NA
D: NA
DNA: TGTGCCAGCTCACCAAGTAGAGCCCTCCGCTATGGCTACACCTTC
CDR3: CASSPSRALRYGYTF

V: TRBV9
J: TRBJ2-3
size: NA
D: NA
DNA: TGTGCCAGCAGCGTCCCCCTCTCAGGGTCCTCTAGAACAGATACGCAGTATTTT
CDR3: CASSVPLSGSSRTDTQYF

V: TRBV4-1
J: TRBJ2-1
size: NA
D: TRBD2
DNA: TGCGCCAGCAGCCAAGGCCCTAGCGGGAGGGCCTCTGAGCAGTTCTTC
CDR3: CASSQGPSGRASEQFF

V: TRBV19
J: TRBJ2-2
size: NA
D: TRBD2
DNA: TGTGCCAGTATCGGGAGGGCCGTCACCGGGGAGCTGTTTTTT
CDR3: CASIGRAVTGELFF

V: TRBV2
J: TRBJ2-2
size: NA
D: TRBD1
DNA: TGTGCCAGCACACCGGGACAGGCGCAGACCGGGGAGCTGTTTTTT
CDR3: CASTPGQAQTGELFF

V: TRBV9
J: TRBJ1-1
size: NA
D: NA
DNA: TGTGCCAGCAGCCCTAGCCCTCGGTCTCCTGATGAAGCTTTCTTT
CDR3: CASSPSPRSPDEAFF

V: TRBV5-1
J: TRBJ1-2
size: NA
D: TRBD1
DNA: TGCGCCAGCAGCAGAAGGGGGCAGAACTATGGCTACACCTTC
CDR3: CASSRRGQNYGYTF

V: TRBV5-8
J: TRBJ2-5
size: NA
D: TRBD2
DNA: TGTGCCAGCAGCCCTGCTCGGGCGGGAGGGGAGACCCAGTACTTC
CDR3: CASSPARAGGETQYF

V: TRBV4-3
J: TRBJ2-7
size: NA
D: NA
DNA: TGCGCCAGCAGCCAAGATCGAACGCAGGGTTACGAGCAGTACTTC
CDR3: CASSQDRTQGYEQYF

V: TRBV2
J: TRBJ1-6
size: NA
D: NA
DNA: TGTGCCAGCAGTGTACAGTCCCGGAGGGATTCACCCCTCCACTTT
CDR3: CASSVQSRRDSPLHF

V: TRBV19
J: TRBJ1-5
size: NA
D: TRBD1
DNA: TGTGCCAGTAGTATAGCTACAGGGGCCGGTCAGCCCCAGCATTTT
CDR3: CASSIATGAGQPQHF

V: TRBV27
J: TRBJ2-1
size: NA
D: NA
DNA: TGTGCCAGCAGCTTCTTCGGCTACAATGAGCAGTTCTTC
CDR3: CASSFFGYNEQFF

V: TRBV27
J: TRBJ2-2
size: NA
D: NA
DNA: TGTGCCAGCAGTTTATCGGGCGGGTCCGGGGAGCTGTTTTTT
CDR3: CASSLSGGSGELFF

V: TRBV14
J: TRBJ1-5
size: NA
D: TRBD1
DNA: TGTGCCAGCAGCCCGCCGGGACAGTATAGCAATCAGCCCCAGCATTTT
CDR3: CASSPPGQYSNQPQHF

V: TRBV7-9
J: TRBJ2-1
size: NA
D: NA
DNA: TGTGCCAGCAGCTTAGGGCAGGGAGGCTACAATGAGCAGTTCTTC
CDR3: CASSLGQGGYNEQFF

V: TRBV5-1
J: TRBJ2-3
size: NA
D: NA
DNA: TGCGCCAGCAGCCCGAGGACTGCAGATACGCAGTATTTT
CDR3: CASSPRTADTQYF

V: TRBV6-2/TRBV6-3
J: TRBJ2-1
size: NA
D: NA
DNA: TGTGCCAGCAGTTCGGGACTTTACAATGAGCAGTTCTTC
CDR3: CASSSGLYNEQFF

V: TRBV7-3
J: TRBJ2-7
size: NA
D: NA
DNA: TGTGCCAGCAGCTTAATGCAGGGGCCGTTCTACGAGCAGTACTTC
CDR3: CASSLMQGPFYEQYF

V: TRBV27
J: TRBJ2-3
size: NA
D: TRBD2
DNA: TGTGCCAGCAGTCGATGGACTAGCGGGAGCACAGATACGCAGTATTTT
CDR3: CASSRWTSGSTDTQYF

V: TRBV7-9
J: TRBJ1-6
size: NA
D: NA
DNA: TGTGCCAGCAGCTGGAGCGCAGGGGTTCCCGATAATTCACCCCTCCACTTT
CDR3: CASSWSAGVPDNSPLHF

V: TRBV4-2
J: TRBJ1-4
size: NA
D: NA
DNA: TGTGCCAGCAGCCAAGTCCAGGATGGGGAAAAACTGTTTTTT
CDR3: CASSQVQDGEKLFF

V: TRBV7-9
J: TRBJ1-4
size: NA
D: NA
DNA: TGTGCCAGCAGCTTAGCAGGGGGTGGTGAAAAACTGTTTTTT
CDR3: CASSLAGGGEKLFF

V: TRBV27
J: TRBJ2-1
size: NA
D: NA
DNA: TGTGCCAGCAGTCCCTACGAGGGCGCCTACAATGAGCAGTTCTTC
CDR3: CASSPYEGAYNEQFF

V: TRBV21-1
J: TRBJ1-6
size: NA
D: NA
DNA: TGTGCCAGCAGCAAAGTTCGCAAATCAGTTAATTCACCCCTCCACTTT
CDR3: CASSKVRKSVNSPLHF

V: TRBV19
J: TRBJ2-6
size: few
D: NA
DNA: TGTGCCAGTAGTACATGGCCGGCCAACGTCCTGACTTTC
CDR3: CASSTWPANVLTF